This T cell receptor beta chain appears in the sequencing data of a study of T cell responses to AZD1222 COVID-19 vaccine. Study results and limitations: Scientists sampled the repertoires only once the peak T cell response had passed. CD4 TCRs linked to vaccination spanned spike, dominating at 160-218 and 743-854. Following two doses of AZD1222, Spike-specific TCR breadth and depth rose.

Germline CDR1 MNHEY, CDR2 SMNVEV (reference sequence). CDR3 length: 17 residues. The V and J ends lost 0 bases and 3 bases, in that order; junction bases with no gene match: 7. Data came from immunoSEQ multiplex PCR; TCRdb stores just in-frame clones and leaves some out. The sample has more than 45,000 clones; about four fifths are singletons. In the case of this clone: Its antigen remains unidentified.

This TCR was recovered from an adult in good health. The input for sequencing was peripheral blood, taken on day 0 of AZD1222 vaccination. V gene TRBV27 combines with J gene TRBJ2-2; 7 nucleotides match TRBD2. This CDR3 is CASSLSVRESDTGELFF. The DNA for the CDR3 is TGTGCCAGCAGTTTATCGGTGCGGGAGTCGGACACCGGGGAGCTGTTTTTT.